Given below is one T cell receptor (beta chain) in context. Random hexamers were used to reverse transcribe an amount of about 0.45 to 1 ug RNA. TCR beta CDR3 was amplified by immunoSEQ covering 54 Vbeta and 13 Jbeta. TCRdb independently ran MiXCR on the immunoSEQ multiplex PCR reads; one entry per CDR3 protein. This table has roughly 200,000 distinct CDR3 sequences, approximately 94% appearing once. The sample originates from a study of CD8 T cells in Susac syndrome. The sequenced target, TCR beta, came from blood CD8+ and CD4+ T cells. Through negative isolation, CD4+ and CD8+ T cells were obtained, while TEMRA cells were enriched using FACS. Losses at the gene ends were 6 bases for V and 8 bases for J; bases not matched to a gene: 12. The germline CDR1 and CDR2 sequences are MNHEY and SVGAGI. This CDR3 is built from 14 residues.

V usage is TRBV6-5 and J usage is TRBJ1-1; 7 bases line up with TRBD1. The sequence came from a human donor with multiple sclerosis. The sequencing sample was made of CD4+ T cells from PBMCs. CDR3 amino acids: CASRSGQPPEEAFF. CDR3 in DNA: TGTGCCAGCAGATCGGGACAGCCCCCCGAGGAAGCTTTCTTT.